This TCR beta chain came from a study of siplizumab effects on memory and regulatory T cells. Notes on the study in general: Assignment of a naive or memory phenotype failed for roughly 80-97% of the proliferating CD4+ or CD8+ clones. A significant reduction in alloreactive sequences traceable to unstimulated CD4+ memory cells was produced by siplizumab.

Turning to this clone: Antigen: not known.

The ends lost 6 bases at V and 1 base at J; junction bases unmatched: 5. This CDR3 has 14 residues. Germline CDR1 and CDR2: MNHEY and SVGAGI. Assaying covered 100,000 or so TCR templates per sample. Method: immunoSEQ multiplex PCR; TCRdb's copy keeps in-frame clones and lacks some. Counted here are 75,000 to 100,000 clones, around 94% occurring once; the ten biggest clones make up roughly 0.3%. This TCR was recovered from a human donor in good health. The sample consisted of non-Treg CD4+ T cells sorted from blood. The chain has TRBV6-5 and TRBJ2-5; the match to TRBD2 covers 7 bases. As DNA, the CDR3 is TGTGCCAGCAGGAAGAGCGGGACCCAAGAGACCCAGTACTTC. Protein sequence: CASRKSGTQETQYF.